The 9 T cell receptor beta chains below all came from one sample that was sequenced in a study of shared clonotypes between healthy human individuals. Generated by immunoSEQ multiplex PCR, the TCRdb table keeps only in-frame clones and is missing some. This repertoire shows around 1 million clones, approximately 76% found once; its top ten account for about 1.5%. The sample was memory CD4+ T cells sorted from blood. Subset described: CD45RA-negative fraction. The receptors were sampled from a man younger than 30 in good health.

The chain combines TRBV7-9 with TRBJ2-2; no clear D. Looked up from germline, CDR1 is SEHNR and CDR2 is FQNEAQ (reference sequence). The CDR3 loop spans 15 amino acids. V was cut by 5 bases and J by 3 bases, with 13 bases left in between. Here the CDR3 DNA reads TGTGCCAGCAGCCCCCCTAGGGATTACACCGGGGAGCTGTTTTTT. Protein product: CASSPPRDYTGELFF. Combining the CDR3 with reference TRBV7-9 and TRBJ2-2 gives the whole variable domain DTGVSQNPRHKITKRGQNVTFRCDPISEHNRLYWYRQTLGQGPEFLTYFQNEAQLEKSRLLSDRFSAERPKGSFSTLEIQRTEQGDSAMYLCASSPPRDYTGELFFGEGSRLTVL.

The J gene is TRBJ2-3, the V gene TRBV2, with D possibly TRBD2 on 7 matching bases. In germline, CDR1 is SNHLY, CDR2 FYNNEI. This CDR3 has 15 residues. V lost 2 bases to trimming and J lost 4 bases, with 13 bases between them. The CDR3 DNA follows: TGTGCCAGCAGTGAATTCGGGGGGCCCTCAGATACGCAGTATTTT. Residues: CASSEFGGPSDTQYF.

This clone was observed a few times. The same CDR3 can be traced to other DNA sequences in this sample. V is TRBV5-1 and J is TRBJ2-1; D is uncertain. The V gene lost 0 bases and the J gene lost 5 bases, with 6 bases spanning the gap. CDR1 and CDR2 from the germline V gene are SGHRS and YFSETQ. This CDR3 is built from 13 residues. The CDR3 nucleotides read TGCGCCAGCAGCTTGGCCGGAAACAATGAGCAGTTCTTC. Protein product: CASSLAGNNEQFF. Filled out from reference TRBV5-1 and TRBJ2-1, the complete variable domain reads KAGVTQTPRYLIKTRGQQVTLSCSPISGHRSVSWYQQTPGQGLQFLFEYFSETQRNKGNFPGRFSGRQFSNSRSEMNVSTLELGDSALYLCASSLAGNNEQFFGPGTRLTVL.

As for this clone: This specimen includes other DNA sequences encoding the same CDR3. This rearrangement joins TRBV30 to TRBJ2-7; TRBD1 matches at 7 bases. CDR1 GTSNPN and CDR2 SVGIG come from the germline V gene (reference sequence). V lost 2 bases to trimming and J lost 3 bases; unmatched junction nucleotides: 1. The CDR3 runs 12 residues. The CDR3, as DNA: TGTGCCTGGAGTCCAGGGGGCTACGAGCAGTACTTC. Its protein product is CAWSPGGYEQYF.

V gene TRBV2 combines with J gene TRBJ1-2, with TRBD1 matching 7 bases. J lost 2 bases, V lost 3 bases, and 6 bases had no gene match. Germline V gives CDR1 SNHLY, CDR2 FYNNEI. CDR3 length: 15 residues. CDR3 protein: CASSDSATGNYGYTF. The CDR3 coding sequence is TGTGCCAGCAGTGATTCTGCGACAGGGAACTATGGCTACACCTTC.

The chain carries TRBV28 and TRBJ2-7; a weak D match, TRBD1 (6 bases). The V gene's germline CDR1 is MDHEN and CDR2 SYDVKM. Trimming took 4 bases from V and 7 from J, leaving 14 bases between them. This CDR3 contains 13 residues. The CDR3: CASSSSLRGEQYF. The CDR3 nucleotides are TGTGCCAGCAGTTCCTCTCTTAGGGGGGAGCAGTACTTC.

The chain joins TRBV6-1 to TRBJ2-2; D possibly corresponds to TRBD2 (6 bases). This CDR3 is 15 amino acids long. Trimming left V 6 bases short and J 6 bases short, with 17 bases between. Per the germline V gene, CDR1 is MNHNS and CDR2 is SASEGT. CDR3 sequence reads: CASRAVGGSAGELFF. The DNA of the CDR3 is TGTGCCAGCAGGGCCGTCGGGGGATCTGCCGGGGAGCTGTTTTTT.

This chain connects TRBV4-2 to TRBJ1-1, with D tentatively TRBD1 (5 bases). The germline V gene has CDR1 LGHNA and CDR2 YNFKEQ. The CDR3 is made up of 15 amino acids. Trimming took off 3 bases at V and 3 bases at J, with 14 bases between the two ends. CDR3 sequence (DNA): TGTGCCAGCAGCCACCTTACAGGCTTGGACACTGAAGCTTTCTTT. Translating it yields CASSHLTGLDTEAFF.

The rearrangement joins TRBV4-2 to TRBJ1-2; 8 bases map to TRBD1. The ends lost 0 bases at V and 8 bases at J; junction bases unmatched: 8. CDR3 length equals 15 residues. CDR1 is LGHNA, CDR2 YNFKEQ, per germline. The CDR3 protein is CASSQDPGGRDGYTF. In nucleotides, the CDR3 is TGTGCCAGCAGCCAAGACCCAGGGGGCCGGGACGGCTACACCTTC.